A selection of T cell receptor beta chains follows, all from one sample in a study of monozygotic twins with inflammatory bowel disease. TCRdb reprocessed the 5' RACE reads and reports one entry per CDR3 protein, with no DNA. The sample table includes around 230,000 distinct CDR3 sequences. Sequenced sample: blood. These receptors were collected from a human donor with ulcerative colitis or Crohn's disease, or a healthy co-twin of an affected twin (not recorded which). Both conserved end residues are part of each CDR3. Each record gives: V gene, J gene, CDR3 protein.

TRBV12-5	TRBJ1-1	CASGLDGEAFF
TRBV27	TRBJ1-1	CASRVGQNTEAFF
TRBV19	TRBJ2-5	CASSPTGTWETQYF
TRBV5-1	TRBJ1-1	CASSLLPGAYEEAFF
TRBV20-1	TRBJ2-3	CSAPEWTGLTDTQYF
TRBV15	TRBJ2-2	CATSRGSYTGELFF
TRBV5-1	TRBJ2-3	CASKNRAGGPPDTQYF
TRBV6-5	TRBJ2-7	CASSNPGGRQYF
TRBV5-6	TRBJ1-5	CASSLRQGHQPQHF
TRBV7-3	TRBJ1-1	CASSFSRSTEAFF
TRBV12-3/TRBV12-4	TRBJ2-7	CASSLGYRTGPSYEQYF
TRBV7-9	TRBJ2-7	CASSLTSGGTYEQYF
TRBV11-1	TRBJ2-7	CASSPGQGGTYEQYF
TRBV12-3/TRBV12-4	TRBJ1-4	CASRVGNSNEKLFF
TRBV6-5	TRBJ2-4	CASSYSSAGQGARNIQYF
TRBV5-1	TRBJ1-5	CASSLGTEEQPQHF
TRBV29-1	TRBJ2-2	CSVGHLGDGELFF
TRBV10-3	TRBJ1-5	CAVGGGNQPQHF
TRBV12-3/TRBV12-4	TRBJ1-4	CASSLGQGHEKLFF
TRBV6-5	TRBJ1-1	CASSLRQGRNTEAFF
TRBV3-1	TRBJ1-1	CASSQVRYTEAFF
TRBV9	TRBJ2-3	CASSAREGHTDTQYF
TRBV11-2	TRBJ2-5	CASSSLGASGQETQYF
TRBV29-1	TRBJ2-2	CSVMGQLGTGELFF
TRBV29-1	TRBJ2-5	CSVDSDGWTQYF
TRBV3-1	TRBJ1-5	CASSLNPGAWQPQHF
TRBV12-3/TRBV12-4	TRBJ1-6	CASSLTGRVKNSPLHF
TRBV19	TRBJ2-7	CASSMGDISYEQYF
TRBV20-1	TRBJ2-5	CSATTQKETQYF
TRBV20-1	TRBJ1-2	CSAMGQGDGYTF
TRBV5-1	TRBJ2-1	CASSPLTSSYNEQFF
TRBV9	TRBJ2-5	CASSVAAGQETQYF
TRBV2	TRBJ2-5	CASRGLRGGSRETQYF
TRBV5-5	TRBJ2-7	CASSLRGGALYEQYF
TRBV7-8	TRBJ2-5	CASSLGLQQETQYF
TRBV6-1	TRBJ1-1	CASRRGGFTEAFF
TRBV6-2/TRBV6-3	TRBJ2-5	CASTARVGGETQYF
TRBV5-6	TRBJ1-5	CASSLAGLGPSSNQPQHF
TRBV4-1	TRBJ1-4	CASSPQPLDREEGKLFF
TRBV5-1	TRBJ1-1	CASSSRTDNTEAFF
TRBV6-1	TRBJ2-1	CASRAAEGSYNEQFF
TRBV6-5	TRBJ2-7	CASSYGRGDEQYF
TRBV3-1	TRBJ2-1	CASSQRPGQGYNEQFF
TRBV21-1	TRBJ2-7	CASLRLAGAAYEQYF
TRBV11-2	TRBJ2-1	CASSLLGDSYNEQFF
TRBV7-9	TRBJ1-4	CASSRIWTGEAEKLFF
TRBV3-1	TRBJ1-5	CASSPRANSNQPQHF
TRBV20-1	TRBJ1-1	CSADEGVMNTEAFF
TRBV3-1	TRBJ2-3	CASSLRERGTTDTQYF
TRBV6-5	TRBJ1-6	CASRPRTSSPLHF